Below, 21 T cell receptor beta chains from the same sample are listed, as sequenced in a study of circulating CD8 cells and anti-PD-1 response in melanoma. TCR libraries were prepared from approximately 15 ng of total RNA with the QIAseq Immune Repertoire TCR panel. TCRdb fed the reads into MiXCR, producing one record per CDR3 protein. The table records approximately 400 distinct CDR3 sequences, under 7.5% of them present only once. Sorting of live CD3+CD8+TCRalphabeta+ cells by PD-1 and/or TIGIT gave four subsets. The sample was CD8+ T cells from PBMCs, taken at baseline or after one month of anti-PD-1 therapy (not recorded which). Source of these receptors: a human donor with melanoma.

On this clonotype itself: The junction departs from the called germline gene at one end, perhaps through a read error. The gene calls are TRBV20-1 and TRBJ2-1; either TRBD1 or TRBD2 may supply D (6 bases each). Germline CDR1 reads DFQATT; CDR2 reads SNEGSKA (reference sequence). CDR3 length equals 14 residues. CDR3: CSARDGGGLNEQLF. The CDR3 region has the DNA TGCAGTGCTAGAGATGGAGGGGGGCTCAATGAGCAGCTCTTC.

By frequency in the sample, this clonotype is large. The chain is built from TRBV19 and TRBJ2-1, with 8 positions matching TRBD2. The CDR3 extends over 15 amino acids. Germline V gives CDR1 LNHDA, CDR2 SQIVND (reference sequence). V shed 8 bases, J shed 4 bases, and the junction held 10 bases outside the gene matches. The CDR3 loop reads CASSATSGLYNEQFF. CDR3 coding DNA: TGTGCCAGTTCTGCTACTAGCGGACTATACAATGAGCAGTTCTTC.

This clonotype is labeled as large. The rearrangement uses TRBV4-2 and TRBJ2-7; D gene uncertain. V lost 0 bases to trimming and J lost 2 bases, with 5 bases between them. The CDR3 has 13 amino acids. Germline V gene lookup returns CDR1 LGHNA and CDR2 YNFKEQ. The CDR3 DNA reads as TGTGCCAGCAGCCAAGACCCCCCCTACGAGCAGTACTTC. This translates into CASSQDPPYEQYF.

Comments on this clonotype: Germline is not matched at one junction end, which may reflect a read error. The V and J genes are TRBV12-3 or TRBV12-4 and TRBJ2-1; 9 nucleotides align to TRBD1. The CDR3 spans 14 residues. For the CDR3, the DNA is TGTGCCAGCAGTCAAACAGGGGGCACGAATGAGCAGTGCTTC. It encodes CASSQTGGTNEQCF.

This clonotype rates as large. The J gene is TRBJ1-1, the V gene TRBV4-2, with D hard to call. The CDR3 has 16 amino acids. Per the germline V gene, CDR1 is LGHNA and CDR2 is YNFKEQ. V was pared by 3 bases and J by 2 bases, with 16 bases between. This CDR3 is CASSHPTAGGNTEAFF. CDR3 coding DNA: TGTGCCAGCAGCCATCCTACCGCGGGCGGAAACACTGAAGCTTTCTTT.

The chain employs TRBV29-1 and TRBJ2-7, with a weak D call TRBD2 (5 bases). The germline V gene has CDR1 SQVTM and CDR2 ANQGSEA. Trimming pared 7 bases from V and 5 bases from J, leaving 24 bases between. This CDR3 contains 15 residues. CDR3 sequence: CSAFGEGAKSHEQYF. DNA of the CDR3: TGCAGCGCCTTCGGGGAAGGAGCCAAGTCCCACGAGCAGTACTTC.

This clonotype qualifies as medium-sized (0.01 to 0.1%). This sequence joins TRBV21-1 and TRBJ2-1; the table's D call of TRBD1 was not tested on the DNA. TRBV21-1 constitutes a pseudogene. CDR3 length: 19 residues. The CDR3 DNA reads as TGTGCCAGCAGCAAAGCTCCCGTGACAGATTCAGATGGGAACAATGAGCAGTTCTTC. Its protein is CASSKAPVTDSDGNNEQFF.

Judged by abundance, this clonotype is large. J is TRBJ1-1 and V is TRBV19; 7 nucleotides agree with TRBD1. Per the germline V gene, CDR1 is LNHDA and CDR2 is SQIVND (reference sequence). V dropped 7 bases and J dropped 4; count of bases not matched to a gene: 6. The CDR3 runs to 13 residues. CDR3 coding DNA: TGTGCCAGTAAGAACAGGGGTGGCACTGAAGCTTTCTTT. Translated, it gives CASKNRGGTEAFF.

By share, this clonotype ranks as large. The rearrangement joins TRBV27 to TRBJ2-7; maybe TRBD1 (5 bases). The CDR3 is 14 amino acids. The V gene's germline CDR1 is MNHEY and CDR2 SMNVEV (reference sequence). Trimming cost V 5 bases and J 1 base, with 12 bases left between them. The CDR3 protein is CASSPTVGSYEQYF. The CDR3 DNA is TGTGCCAGCAGTCCGACAGTGGGATCCTACGAGCAGTACTTC.

Regarding this clonotype: One end of the junction does not line up with germline, which may come from a read error. The CDR3 spells CASSYVQGADTQCF. The CDR3 nucleotides read TGTGCCAGCAGTTACGTGCAAGGGGCGGATACGCAGTGTTTT. The chain carries TRBV6-6 and TRBJ2-3; D perhaps matches TRBD1 (5 bases). There are 14 residues in the CDR3. CDR1 and CDR2 from the germline V gene are MNHNY and SVGAGI (reference sequence).

This clonotype was recorded only once. The chain employs TRBV19 and TRBJ2-3, with D possibly matching TRBD2 (6 bases). Trimming cost V 1 base and J 14 bases, with 13 bases left between them. Germline V CDR1 and CDR2: LNHDA, SQIVND (reference sequence). This CDR3 is built from 12 residues. Written as DNA, the CDR3 is TGTGCCAGTAGTATAGCAGCGACTAGTCTGTATTTT. It codes for CASSIAATSLYF.

Relative to its sample, this clonotype is large (0.1 to 1%). The chain employs TRBV28 and TRBJ2-3; TRBD2 might be the D (5 bases). CDR1 and CDR2 (germline): MDHEN, SYDVKM. This CDR3 is 13 amino acids long. V shed 2 bases and J shed 8 bases, with 11 bases lying between them. This CDR3 is CASSLTGGGTQYF. The CDR3 bases are TGTGCCAGCAGTTTAACCGGAGGAGGTACGCAGTATTTT.

Within the sample, this clonotype is medium-sized (0.01 to 0.1%). The rearrangement joins TRBV5-4 to TRBJ2-7; 8 bases agree with TRBD1. The CDR3 is 14 amino acids. The junction had 9 bases not matched to a gene; V was cut back by 4 bases and J by 6 bases. The germline CDR1 and CDR2 sequences are SGHNT and YYREEE (reference sequence). The CDR3, as DNA: TGTGCCAGCAGCCCGATCGGACAGGGCAGCGAGCAGTACTTC. The encoded protein is CASSPIGQGSEQYF.

This clonotype is large within its sample. V and J are TRBV7-2 and TRBJ2-7, with TRBD2 as a possible D gene (6 bases). Germline assignment: CDR1 SGHTA and CDR2 FQGNSA. The CDR3 is 18 amino acids. Trimming pared 4 bases from V and 2 bases from J, leaving 24 bases between. In nucleotides, the CDR3 is TGTGCCAGCAGCTCCACCGTACCTAGACTAGACAAAACCTACGAGCAGTACTTC. This encodes CASSSTVPRLDKTYEQYF.

This clonotype was counted between two and nine times. A much bigger clone sits one base away, suggesting this may be a read error. This rearrangement joins TRBV28 to TRBJ2-7; D is unresolved. Trimming cost V 6 bases and J 2 bases, with 14 bases left between them. The CDR3 runs 14 residues. The V gene's germline CDR1 is MDHEN and CDR2 SYDVKM. The DNA of the CDR3 is TGTGCCAGCAGATCCCATGGACGAACCTACGAGCAGTACTTC. Translating gives CASRSHGRTYEQYF.

This clonotype is judged large. V and J are TRBV27 and TRBJ2-3, with TRBD2 matching over 8 bases. The germline V gene encodes CDR1 MNHEY and CDR2 SMNVEV (reference sequence). V gave up 6 bases and J gave up 0 bases; unmatched junction bases: 8. This CDR3 comprises 16 residues. The CDR3 loop is CASSDSGAASTDTQYF. The CDR3, as DNA: TGTGCCAGCAGCGATAGCGGGGCAGCTAGCACAGATACGCAGTATTTT.

J is TRBJ1-5 and V is TRBV28; a possible D gene is TRBD1 (6 bases). CDR1 and CDR2 (germline): MDHEN, SYDVKM. The CDR3 has 13 amino acids. Trimming removed 10 bases at V and 5 bases at J, with 15 bases between. CDR3 nucleotides: TGTGCCACCGTGGGGGGGCAGCATCAGCCCCAGCATTTT. As protein: CATVGGQHQPQHF.

As regards this clonotype: A much larger clone lies a single base off, so this may be a read error. The chain carries TRBV25-1 and TRBJ2-3, with D unresolved. The CDR3 spans 11 residues. The germline V gene encodes CDR1 MGHDK and CDR2 SYGVNS. Trimming left V 8 bases short and J 6 bases short, with 9 bases between. CDR3 region: CASAWGDTQYF. The CDR3, as DNA: TGTGCCAGCGCCTGGGGTGATACGCAGTATTTT.

This clonotype is medium-sized (0.01 to 0.1%) by share. The chain recombines TRBV19 with TRBJ1-5, with 7 bases identical to TRBD1. The V gene's germline CDR1 is LNHDA and CDR2 SQIVND (reference sequence). The J segment lost 9 bases and the V segment lost 10 bases, leaving 9 bases of the junction unmatched. The CDR3 contains 12 residues. The DNA for the CDR3 is TGTGCCACTGCGACAGGGCTATTGCCCCAGCATTTT. Translation: CATATGLLPQHF.

Judged by abundance, this clonotype is medium-sized (0.01 to 0.1%). V gene TRBV20-1 combines with J gene TRBJ2-2, with TRBD2 identical over 15 bases. CDR3 length: 19 amino acids. V dropped 0 bases and J dropped 0; count of bases not matched to a gene: 5. CDR1 and CDR2 (germline): DFQATT, SNEGSKA (reference sequence). CDR3 protein: CSARDRGLAGGANTGELFF. CDR3 coding DNA: TGCAGTGCTAGAGATCGGGGACTAGCGGGGGGCGCGAACACCGGGGAGCTGTTTTTT.

Sample share makes this clonotype large (0.1 to 1%). The genes are TRBV2 and TRBJ2-3, with 10 bases that match TRBD2. Germline-derived CDR1 and CDR2 are SNHLY and FYNNEI. The CDR3 sequence is 14 residues long. V was clipped by 7 bases and J by 1 base; unmatched bases: 2. The CDR3 region is CASTGLAGTDTQYF. The CDR3 bases are TGTGCCAGCACCGGACTAGCGGGCACAGATACGCAGTATTTT.